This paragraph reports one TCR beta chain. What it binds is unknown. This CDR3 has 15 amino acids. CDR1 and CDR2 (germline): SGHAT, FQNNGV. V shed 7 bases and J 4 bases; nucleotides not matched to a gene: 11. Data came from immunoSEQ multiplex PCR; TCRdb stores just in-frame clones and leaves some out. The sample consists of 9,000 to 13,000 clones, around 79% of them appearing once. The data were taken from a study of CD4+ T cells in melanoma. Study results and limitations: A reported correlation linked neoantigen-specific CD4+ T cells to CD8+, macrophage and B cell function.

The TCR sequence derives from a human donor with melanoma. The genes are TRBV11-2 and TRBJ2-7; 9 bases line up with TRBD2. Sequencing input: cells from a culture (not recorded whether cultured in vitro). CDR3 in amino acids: CASTFVGSGGYEQYF. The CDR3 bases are TGTGCCAGCACCTTCGTAGGTAGCGGGGGTTACGAGCAGTACTTC.